This is a list of T cell receptor beta chains from one sample in a study of CD8 T cells in ankylosing spondylitis. Using its own MiXCR run on the 5' RACE reads, TCRdb lists one record per CDR3 protein. The sample shows 200,000 or so distinct CDR3 sequences, around 13% of them seen only once. Sequenced input: blood, either unsorted or a sorted T cell fraction (not recorded which). These receptors originate from a female donor with ankylosing spondylitis or in good health (not recorded which). The CDR3 runs from the conserved cysteine through the conserved F or W. The order of the fields is V gene, J gene, CDR3 protein.

>TRBV27|TRBJ2-2
CASSNIRVLAGDKDTGELFF
>TRBV4-3|TRBJ2-1
CASSQLAGANNEQFF
>TRBV7-8|TRBJ2-1
CASGPGRRNEQFF
>TRBV25-1|TRBJ1-2
CASSESGPYGYTF
>TRBV11-1|TRBJ2-2
CASSSRSLAGASRGELFF
>TRBV6-1|TRBJ1-1
CASSRTGPTEAFF
>TRBV12-3/TRBV12-4|TRBJ2-7
CASSLSEMSPYEQYF
>TRBV27|TRBJ2-1
CASSLRGRAGVTFNEQFF
>TRBV5-4|TRBJ1-2
CASSLDSVSSYTF
>TRBV29-1|TRBJ1-1
CSVGATRGGREAFF
>TRBV12-3/TRBV12-4|TRBJ2-7
CASRQGAGGDEQYF
>TRBV29-1|TRBJ2-7
CSVEEGLAGVHEQYF
>TRBV20-1|TRBJ2-5
CSARPGLRQETQYF
>TRBV3-1|TRBJ2-2
CASSLRTGGVTGELFF
>TRBV5-4|TRBJ2-1
CASTNVAGTYNEQFF
>TRBV3-1|TRBJ2-1
CASPVLGEQFF
>TRBV5-1|TRBJ2-1
CASSKAGGVYNEQFF
>TRBV20-1|TRBJ1-6
CSASEGAWLSSPLHF
>TRBV5-6|TRBJ1-1
CASSPYPIHAEAFF
>TRBV15|TRBJ2-5
CATSRDLGRVGYF
>TRBV12-3/TRBV12-4|TRBJ1-6
CASSFYDPFHLHF
>TRBV12-3/TRBV12-4|TRBJ2-7
CASSPRGLAALTYEQYF
>TRBV2|TRBJ1-3
CASNRQESAGNTIYF
>TRBV7-2|TRBJ2-1
CASSLGLAGIEEQFF
>TRBV6-2/TRBV6-3|TRBJ2-3
CASRTAEPITDTQYF
>TRBV20-1|TRBJ2-3
CSARRTTGDTQYF
>TRBV4-3|TRBJ2-7
CASSQELAGSSYEQYF
>TRBV24-1|TRBJ1-5
CATRETPNQPQHF
>TRBV20-1|TRBJ2-3
CSAELAGAPDTQYF
>TRBV7-3|TRBJ2-2
CTSRRGQGTGELFF
>TRBV24-1|TRBJ2-1
CATSDLSGASEQFF
>TRBV5-1|TRBJ2-1
CASSPGLAGVNEQFF
>TRBV5-1|TRBJ2-1
CASNQRRGSNEQFF
>TRBV2|TRBJ2-2
CASAWTESTGELFF
>TRBV30|TRBJ1-6
CAWGGSRNSPLHF
>TRBV4-2|TRBJ1-1
CASSSRGALVAFF
>TRBV18|TRBJ1-4
CASSPRQGTTNEKLFF
>TRBV28|TRBJ2-6
CASSLTAGANVLTF
>TRBV3-1|TRBJ1-3
CASSRGGVGRGRTGNTIYF
>TRBV10-3|TRBJ2-2
CAITSGQGGTGELFF
>TRBV19|TRBJ1-2
CASSMRDRGPGGYTF
>TRBV9|TRBJ2-2
CASSVGQGIGELFF
>TRBV9|TRBJ2-1
CASSKPGRGHEQFF
>TRBV5-1|TRBJ2-1
CASSLVGDSYNEQFF
>TRBV11-2|TRBJ2-1
CASSPKVGTSWYSYNERFF
>TRBV15|TRBJ2-7
CATSRDRGGSYEQYF
>TRBV7-3|TRBJ2-2
CASSLVWTSGGTNTGELFF
>TRBV3-1|TRBJ1-1
CASSPPLGGRDTEAFF
>TRBV9|TRBJ2-2
CASSQGPTGELFF
>TRBV7-2|TRBJ2-1
CASSPGTSGRNNEQFF
>TRBV29-1|TRBJ2-7
CSASVGEYEQYF
>TRBV5-1|TRBJ1-1
CASSLARGLTEAFF
>TRBV20-1|TRBJ1-2
CSARDLPGGYTF
>TRBV6-2/TRBV6-3|TRBJ2-5
CASRPASSGGETQYF
>TRBV7-2|TRBJ2-5
CASSFAQGETQYF
>TRBV11-1|TRBJ1-6
CASSPRADYNSPLHF
>TRBV7-2|TRBJ2-3
CASSLLTTDTQYF
>TRBV9|TRBJ2-5
CASSVTSGQETQYF
>TRBV7-9|TRBJ2-5
CASSLRGSGEETQYF
>TRBV5-1|TRBJ2-1
CASSFGGYNEQFF